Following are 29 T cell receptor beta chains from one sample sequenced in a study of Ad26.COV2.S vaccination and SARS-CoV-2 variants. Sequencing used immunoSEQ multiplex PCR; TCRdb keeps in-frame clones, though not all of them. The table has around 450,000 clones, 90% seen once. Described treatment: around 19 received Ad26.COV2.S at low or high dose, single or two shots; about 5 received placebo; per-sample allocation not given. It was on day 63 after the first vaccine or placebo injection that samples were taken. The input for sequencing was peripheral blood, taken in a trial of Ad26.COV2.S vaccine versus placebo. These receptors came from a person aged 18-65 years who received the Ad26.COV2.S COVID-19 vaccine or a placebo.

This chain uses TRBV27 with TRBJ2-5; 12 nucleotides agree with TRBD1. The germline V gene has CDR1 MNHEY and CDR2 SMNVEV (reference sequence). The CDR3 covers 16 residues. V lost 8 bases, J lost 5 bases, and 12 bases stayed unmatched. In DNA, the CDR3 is TGTGCCAGCCGTCGGGTAGGGACAGGGGGCGCGGAGACCCAGTACTTC. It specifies CASRRVGTGGAETQYF.

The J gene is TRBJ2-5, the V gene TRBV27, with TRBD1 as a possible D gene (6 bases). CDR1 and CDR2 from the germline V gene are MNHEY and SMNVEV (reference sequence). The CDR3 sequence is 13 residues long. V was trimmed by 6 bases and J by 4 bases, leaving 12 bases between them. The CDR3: CASSRQAGETQYF. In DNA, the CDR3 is TGTGCCAGCAGCAGACAGGCGGGAGAGACCCAGTACTTC.

The DNA of the CDR3 is TGTGCCAGCAGCGGACAGGGAACCTACGAGCAGTACTTC. Translating it yields CASSGQGTYEQYF. The chain employs TRBV7-6 and TRBJ2-7, with TRBD1 matching over 8 bases. Looked up from germline, CDR1 is SGHVS and CDR2 is FNYEAQ. V lost 5 bases to trimming and J lost 2 bases; unmatched junction nucleotides: 2. The CDR3 extends over 13 amino acids.

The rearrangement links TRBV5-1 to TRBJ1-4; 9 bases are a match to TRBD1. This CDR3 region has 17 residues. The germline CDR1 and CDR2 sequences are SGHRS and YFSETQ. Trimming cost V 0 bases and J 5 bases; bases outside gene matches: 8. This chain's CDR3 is CASSLEGQGTWNEKLFF. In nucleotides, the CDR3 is TGCGCCAGCAGCTTGGAAGGACAGGGGACTTGGAATGAAAAACTGTTTTTT.

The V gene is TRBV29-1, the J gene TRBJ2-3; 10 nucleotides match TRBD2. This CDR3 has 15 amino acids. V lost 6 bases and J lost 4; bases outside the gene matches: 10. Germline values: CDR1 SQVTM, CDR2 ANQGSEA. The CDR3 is CSVAQLAGTPDTQYF. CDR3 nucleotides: TGCAGCGTCGCCCAACTAGCGGGAACCCCAGATACGCAGTATTTT.

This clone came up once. This CDR3 reads CASSLSRGPLNEQFF. The CDR3 coding sequence is TGTGCCAGCAGTTTATCTAGAGGGCCATTAAATGAGCAGTTCTTC. The chain joins TRBV27 to TRBJ2-1; TRBD2 is a possible D gene (5 bases). Per the germline V gene, CDR1 is MNHEY and CDR2 is SMNVEV (reference sequence). CDR3 length: 15 amino acids. V was cut by 0 bases and J by 7 bases, with 13 bases left in between.

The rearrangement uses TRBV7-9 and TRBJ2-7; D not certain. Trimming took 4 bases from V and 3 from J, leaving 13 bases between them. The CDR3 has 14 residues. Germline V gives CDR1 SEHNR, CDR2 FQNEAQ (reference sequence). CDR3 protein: CASSSPPGDYEQYF. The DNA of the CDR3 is TGTGCCAGCAGCTCCCCCCCAGGCGACTACGAGCAGTACTTC.

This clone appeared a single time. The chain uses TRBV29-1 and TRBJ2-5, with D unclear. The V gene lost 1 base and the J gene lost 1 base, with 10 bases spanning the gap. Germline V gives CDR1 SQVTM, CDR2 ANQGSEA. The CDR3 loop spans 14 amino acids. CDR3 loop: CSVEAPFTQETQYF. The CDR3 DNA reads TGCAGCGTTGAAGCCCCCTTTACCCAAGAGACCCAGTACTTC.

The CDR3 DNA follows: TGCAGCGTTGAAGGTCGGGCGGGTTGGTTGGCTGAAGCTTTCTTT. It codes for CSVEGRAGWLAEAFF. V and J are TRBV29-1 and TRBJ1-1; D ambiguous. Germline V gene data show CDR1 as SQVTM and CDR2 as ANQGSEA. Trimming stripped 1 base from V and 6 bases from J, with 18 bases between. There are 15 residues in the CDR3.

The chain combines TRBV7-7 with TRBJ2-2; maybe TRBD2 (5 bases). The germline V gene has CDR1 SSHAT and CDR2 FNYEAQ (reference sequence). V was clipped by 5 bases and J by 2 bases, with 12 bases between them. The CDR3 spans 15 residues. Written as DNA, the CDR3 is TGTGCCAGCAGCCAAGGAGGACGAAACACCGGGGAGCTGTTTTTT. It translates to CASSQGGRNTGELFF.

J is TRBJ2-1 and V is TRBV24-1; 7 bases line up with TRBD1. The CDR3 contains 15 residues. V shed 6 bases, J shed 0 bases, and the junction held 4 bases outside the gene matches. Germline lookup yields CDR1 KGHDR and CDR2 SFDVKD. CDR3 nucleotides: TGTGCCACCAGTCCTAACAGGGGCTCCTACAATGAGCAGTTCTTC. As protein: CATSPNRGSYNEQFF.

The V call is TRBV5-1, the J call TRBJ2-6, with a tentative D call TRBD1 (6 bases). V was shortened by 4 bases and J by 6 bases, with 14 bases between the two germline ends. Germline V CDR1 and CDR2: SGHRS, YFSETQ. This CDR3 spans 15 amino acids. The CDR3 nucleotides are TGCGCCAGCAGCCTGCTACAGGGTGCGGCCAACGTCCTGACTTTC. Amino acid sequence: CASSLLQGAANVLTF.

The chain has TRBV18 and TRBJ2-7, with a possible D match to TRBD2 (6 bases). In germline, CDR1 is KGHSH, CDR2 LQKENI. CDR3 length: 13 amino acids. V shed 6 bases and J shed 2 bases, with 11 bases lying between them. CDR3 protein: CASSRGAAYEQYF. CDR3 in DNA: TGTGCCAGCTCCCGCGGGGCCGCCTACGAGCAGTACTTC. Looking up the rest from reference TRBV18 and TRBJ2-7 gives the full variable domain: NAGVMQNPRHLVRRRGQEARLRCSPMKGHSHVYWYRQLPEEGLKFMVYLQKENIIDESGMPKERFSAEFPKEGPSILRIQQVVRGDSAAYFCASSRGAAYEQYFGPGTRLTVT.

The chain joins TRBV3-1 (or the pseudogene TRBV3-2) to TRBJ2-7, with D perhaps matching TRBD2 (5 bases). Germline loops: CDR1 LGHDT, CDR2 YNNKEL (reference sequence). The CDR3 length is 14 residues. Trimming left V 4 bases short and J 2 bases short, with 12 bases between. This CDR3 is CASSPGLAPYEQYF. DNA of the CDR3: TGTGCCAGCAGCCCTGGACTTGCTCCCTACGAGCAGTACTTC.

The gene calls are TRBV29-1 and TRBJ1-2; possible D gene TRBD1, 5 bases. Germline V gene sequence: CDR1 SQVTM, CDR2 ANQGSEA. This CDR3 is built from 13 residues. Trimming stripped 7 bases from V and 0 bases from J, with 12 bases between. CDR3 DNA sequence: TGCAGCGCCTTACAGGAGACTAACTATGGCTACACCTTC. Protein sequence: CSALQETNYGYTF.

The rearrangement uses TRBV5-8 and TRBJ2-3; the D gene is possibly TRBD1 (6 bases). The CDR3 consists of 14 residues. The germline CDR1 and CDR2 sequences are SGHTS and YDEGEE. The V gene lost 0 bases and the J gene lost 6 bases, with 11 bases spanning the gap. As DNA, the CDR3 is TGTGCCAGCAGCTTGGACAGGGCGGGCGATACGCAGTATTTT. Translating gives CASSLDRAGDTQYF.

This chain's CDR3 is CASSPHRATNEKLFF. Here the CDR3 DNA reads TGTGCCAGCAGCCCGCACAGGGCAACTAATGAAAAACTGTTTTTT. The chain uses TRBV13 and TRBJ1-4; D possibly corresponds to TRBD1 (6 bases). The CDR3 runs 15 residues. The germline V gene has CDR1 PRHDT and CDR2 FYEKMQ (reference sequence). Trimming shortened V by 5 bases and J by 0 bases, and 10 bases separated the two germline ends.

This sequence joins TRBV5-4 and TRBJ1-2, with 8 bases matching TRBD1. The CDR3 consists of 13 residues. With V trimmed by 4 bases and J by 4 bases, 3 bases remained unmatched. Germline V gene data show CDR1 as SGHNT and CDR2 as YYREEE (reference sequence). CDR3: CASSVDRVYGYTF. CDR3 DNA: TGTGCCAGCAGCGTGGACAGGGTCTATGGCTACACCTTC.

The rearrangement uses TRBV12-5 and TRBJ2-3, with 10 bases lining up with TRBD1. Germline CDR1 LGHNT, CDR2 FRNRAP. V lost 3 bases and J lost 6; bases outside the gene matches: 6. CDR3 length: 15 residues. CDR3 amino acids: CASGFWTGGADTQYF. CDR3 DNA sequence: TGTGCTAGTGGTTTTTGGACAGGGGGTGCTGATACGCAGTATTTT.

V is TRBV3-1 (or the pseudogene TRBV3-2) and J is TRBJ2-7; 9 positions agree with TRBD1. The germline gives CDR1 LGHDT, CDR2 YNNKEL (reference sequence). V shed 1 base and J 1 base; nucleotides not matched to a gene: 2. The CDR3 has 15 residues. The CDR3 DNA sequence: TGTGCCAGCAGCCAAGGGGGACAGGGATCCTACGAGCAGTACTTC. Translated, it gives CASSQGGQGSYEQYF.

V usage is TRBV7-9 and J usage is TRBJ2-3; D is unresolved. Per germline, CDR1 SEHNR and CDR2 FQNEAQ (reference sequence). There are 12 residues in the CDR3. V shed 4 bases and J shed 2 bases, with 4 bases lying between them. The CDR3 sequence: CASSWDTDTQYF. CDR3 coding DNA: TGTGCCAGCAGCTGGGACACAGATACGCAGTATTTT.

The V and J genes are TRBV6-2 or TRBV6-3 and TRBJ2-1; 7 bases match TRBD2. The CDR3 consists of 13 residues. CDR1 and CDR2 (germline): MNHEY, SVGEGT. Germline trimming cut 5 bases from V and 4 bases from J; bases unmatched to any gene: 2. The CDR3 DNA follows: TGTGCCAGCAGTCTGGGACTATACAATGAGCAGTTCTTC. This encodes CASSLGLYNEQFF.

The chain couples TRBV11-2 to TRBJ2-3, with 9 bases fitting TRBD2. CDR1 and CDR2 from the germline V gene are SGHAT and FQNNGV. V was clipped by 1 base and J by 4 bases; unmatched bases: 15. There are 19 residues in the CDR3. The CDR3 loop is CASSLAGAGAGGVSDTQYF. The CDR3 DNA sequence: TGTGCCAGCAGCTTAGCTGGCGCTGGTGCGGGAGGGGTGTCAGATACGCAGTATTTT.

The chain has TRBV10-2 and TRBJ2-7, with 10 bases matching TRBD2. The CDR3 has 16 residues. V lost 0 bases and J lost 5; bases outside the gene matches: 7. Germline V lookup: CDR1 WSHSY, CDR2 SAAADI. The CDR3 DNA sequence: TGCGCCAGCAGTGAGTCGGGGCTAGCGGGAGTACACGAGCAGTACTTC. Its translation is CASSESGLAGVHEQYF.

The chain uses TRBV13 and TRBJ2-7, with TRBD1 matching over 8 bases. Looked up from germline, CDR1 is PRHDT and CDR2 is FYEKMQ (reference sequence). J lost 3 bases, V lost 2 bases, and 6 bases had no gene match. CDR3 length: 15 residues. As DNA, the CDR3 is TGTGCCAGCAGCTTAACCGGACAGGGAAGCTACGAGCAGTACTTC. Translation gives CASSLTGQGSYEQYF.

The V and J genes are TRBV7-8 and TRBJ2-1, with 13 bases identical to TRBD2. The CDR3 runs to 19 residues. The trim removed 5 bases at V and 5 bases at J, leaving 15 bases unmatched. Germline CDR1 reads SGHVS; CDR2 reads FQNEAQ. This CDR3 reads CASSIRTRGLAGLDNEQFF. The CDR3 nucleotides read TGTGCCAGCAGCATCCGAACCCGGGGACTAGCGGGACTCGACAATGAGCAGTTCTTC.

The CDR3, as DNA: TGTGCCAGCAGTCCCACAGGGGTTAGAGGCGAGCAGTACTTC. Residues: CASSPTGVRGEQYF. V and J are TRBV7-3 and TRBJ2-7; 7 bases are shared with TRBD1. Germline-derived CDR1 and CDR2 are SGHTA and FQGTGA. V lost 6 bases, J lost 6 bases, and 11 bases stayed unmatched. CDR3 length equals 14 residues.

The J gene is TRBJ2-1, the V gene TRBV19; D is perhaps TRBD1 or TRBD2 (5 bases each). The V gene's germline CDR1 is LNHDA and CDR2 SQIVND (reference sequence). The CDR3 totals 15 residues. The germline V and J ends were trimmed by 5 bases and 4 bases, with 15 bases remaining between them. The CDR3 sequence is CASSLPGTPYNEQFF. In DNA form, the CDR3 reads TGTGCCAGTAGTCTACCCGGGACCCCATACAATGAGCAGTTCTTC.

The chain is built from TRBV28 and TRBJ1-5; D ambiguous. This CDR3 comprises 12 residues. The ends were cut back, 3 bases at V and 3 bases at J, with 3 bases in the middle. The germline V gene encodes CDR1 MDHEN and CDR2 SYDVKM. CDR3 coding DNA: TGTGCCAGCAGTTTCCCCAATCAGCCCCAGCATTTT. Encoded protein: CASSFPNQPQHF.